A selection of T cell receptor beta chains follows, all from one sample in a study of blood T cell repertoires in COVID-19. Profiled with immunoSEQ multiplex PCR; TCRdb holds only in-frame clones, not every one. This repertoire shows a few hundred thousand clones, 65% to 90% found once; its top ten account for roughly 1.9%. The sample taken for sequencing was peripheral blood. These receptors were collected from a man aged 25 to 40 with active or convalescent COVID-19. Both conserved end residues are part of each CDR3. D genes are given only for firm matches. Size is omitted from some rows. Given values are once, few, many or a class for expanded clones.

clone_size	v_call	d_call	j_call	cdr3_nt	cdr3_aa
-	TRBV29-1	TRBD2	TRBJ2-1	TGCAGCGTTCTAGCGGGGCGCATAGAGCAGTTCTTC	CSVLAGRIEQFF
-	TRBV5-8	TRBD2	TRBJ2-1	TGTGCCAGCAGCTTGGCCAGGACTAGCGGGGCGACAAGCTCCTACAATGAGCAGTTCTTC	CASSLARTSGATSSYNEQFF
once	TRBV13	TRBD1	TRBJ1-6	TGTGCCAGCAGCAAAACCAACAGGGGCGGTAATTCACCCCTCCACTTT	CASSKTNRGGNSPLHF
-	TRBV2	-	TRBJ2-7	TGTGCCAGCCGGACTTACTCCTACGAGCAGTACTTC	CASRTYSYEQYF
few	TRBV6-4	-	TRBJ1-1	TGTGCCAGCAGTCCGGGGACTCAATCGAGGAACACTGAAGCTTTCTTT	CASSPGTQSRNTEAFF
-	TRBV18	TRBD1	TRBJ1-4	TGTGCCAGCTCACCGCTTGGGACAGGCGGTGAAAAACTGTTTTTT	CASSPLGTGGEKLFF
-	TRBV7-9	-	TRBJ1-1	TGTGCCAGCAGCGCCACGGAGACAGCGCGCTGGGGCTTT	CASSATETARWGF
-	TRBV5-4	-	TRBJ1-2	TGTGCCAGCAGCTTACGGAGGGATACATATGGCTACACCTTC	CASSLRRDTYGYTF
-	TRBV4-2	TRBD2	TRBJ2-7	TGTGCCAGCAGCCAAGGACCGGTAGCGGGGGCAGCAGACTACGAGCAGTACTTC	CASSQGPVAGAADYEQYF
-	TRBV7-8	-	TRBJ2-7	TGTGCCAGCAGCTTCCCAGTAGCGGACAACTCCTACGAGCAGTACTTC	CASSFPVADNSYEQYF
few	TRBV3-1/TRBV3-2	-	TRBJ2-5	TGTGCCAGCAGCCAACCTCTAGAGACCCAGTACTTC	CASSQPLETQYF
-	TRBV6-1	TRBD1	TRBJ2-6	TGTGCCAGCAGTGAAGCCAGGACAGGGGGCTTCATCTCTGGGGCCAACGTCCTGACTTTC	CASSEARTGGFISGANVLTF
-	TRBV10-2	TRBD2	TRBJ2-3	TGCGCCAGCAGCCTCAGACTAGCGGGGGCTAGCACAGATACGCAGTATTTT	CASSLRLAGASTDTQYF
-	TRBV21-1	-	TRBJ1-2	TGTGCCAGCAGCAAACGGGCAGGGTTTAATAACTATGGCTACACCTTC	CASSKRAGFNNYGYTF